This T cell receptor beta chain was sequenced for a study of blood T cell repertoires in COVID-19. This clone has just a few counts. Clones were read by immunoSEQ multiplex PCR, and TCRdb kept only the in-frame ones, dropping some. The data hold 80,000 or so clones, with around 80% observed a single time. The sequenced sample was peripheral blood. The clonotype was recovered from a human donor in a cohort sampled during active COVID-19.

The CDR3 loop reads CASSQAGPGLANTGELFF. CDR3 in DNA: TGCGCCAGCAGCCAAGCGGGCCCGGGACTAGCGAACACCGGGGAGCTGTTTTTT. V gene TRBV4-1 combines with J gene TRBJ2-2; 8 bases align to TRBD2. Unmatched junction bases numbered 7, after V lost 1 base and J lost 0 bases. CDR3 length equals 18 residues. Germline V gene data show CDR1 as MGHRA and CDR2 as YSYEKL.